Sequencing of this TCR beta chain was carried out in a study of control samples from healthy donors and cancer patients. The CDR3 sequence is 16 residues long. The germline CDR1 and CDR2 sequences are MNHNS and SASEGT. J lost 0 bases, V lost 3 bases, and 5 bases had no gene match. Using immunoSEQ multiplex PCR, the repertoire was profiled, and TCRdb retains in-frame clones only, with some absent. There are roughly 130,000 clones in the sample; roughly 94% occur only once, and 14% lies in the top ten. This clonotype was sampled from a man aged 55-75 years with colorectal cancer. The chain combines TRBV6-1 with TRBJ2-1; 7 bases line up with TRBD1. Sequenced sample: PBMCs. DNA of the CDR3: TGTGCCAGCAGTGAGGGACAGATTGACTCCTACAATGAGCAGTTCTTC. Translation: CASSEGQIDSYNEQFF.